What follows are 25 T cell receptor beta chains derived from one specimen sequenced in a study of blood T cell repertoires in COVID-19. Profiled with immunoSEQ multiplex PCR; TCRdb holds only in-frame clones, not every one. The repertoire has about 110,000 clones, over 80% of them found once; the top ten carry about 3.8%. Sequencing was carried out using peripheral blood. The source is a woman between 70 and 85 years old with acute or convalescent COVID-19.

The chain employs TRBV19 and TRBJ1-2; 9 nucleotides line up with TRBD1. This CDR3 is built from 11 residues. J was trimmed by 11 bases and V by 6 bases; bases with no gene match: 4. Germline V gives CDR1 LNHDA, CDR2 SQIVND (reference sequence). CDR3 loop: CASSLGQGYTF. In DNA form, the CDR3 reads TGTGCCAGTAGCCTCGGACAGGGGTACACCTTC.

The chain combines TRBV7-8 with TRBJ2-7; 7 nucleotides match TRBD1. Trimming cost V 5 bases and J 1 base; bases outside gene matches: 5. The CDR3 has 14 residues. Per germline, CDR1 SGHVS and CDR2 FQNEAQ. The CDR3 bases are TGTGCCAGCAGCCCAGGGGACAGATCCTACGAGCAGTACGTC. Amino acid sequence: CASSPGDRSYEQYV.

This sequence joins TRBV4-1 and TRBJ2-1, with D tentatively TRBD1 (5 bases). Trimming cost V 2 bases and J 3 bases, with 11 bases left between them. Germline CDR1 is MGHRA and CDR2 is YSYEKL. There are 15 residues in the CDR3. CDR3 coding DNA: TGCGCCAGCAGCCAAAACCGAGGACACTACAATGAGCAGTTCTTC. The encoded protein is CASSQNRGHYNEQFF.

The chain couples TRBV5-1 to TRBJ1-1; TRBD1 might be the D (5 bases). Trimming pared 3 bases from V and 4 bases from J, leaving 10 bases between. This CDR3 has 13 residues. Germline-derived CDR1 and CDR2 are SGHRS and YFSETQ. CDR3 in DNA: TGCGCCAGCAGCTCCCAGGGTTTCACTGAAGCTTTCTTT. Amino acids: CASSSQGFTEAFF.

This rearrangement joins TRBV15 to TRBJ1-5; 9 bases match TRBD1. The CDR3 consists of 16 residues. Germline V gene sequence: CDR1 LNHNV, CDR2 YYDKDF (reference sequence). The V segment lost 3 bases and the J segment 4 bases; nucleotides outside the gene matches: 7. This chain's CDR3 is CATSSLGQGRNQPQHF. In DNA form, the CDR3 reads TGTGCCACCAGCAGCCTGGGACAGGGAAGGAATCAGCCCCAGCATTTT.

The chain carries TRBV3-1 (or the pseudogene TRBV3-2) and TRBJ2-7; no firm D call. The germline gives CDR1 LGHDT, CDR2 YNNKEL (reference sequence). The CDR3 extends over 14 amino acids. With 1 base removed from V and 2 bases from J, the gap between germline ends came to 9 bases. CDR3 residues: CASSQGLTAYEQYV. The CDR3, as DNA: TGTGCCAGCAGCCAAGGTTTAACGGCCTACGAGCAGTACGTC.

The rearrangement uses TRBV12-2 and TRBJ2-4; the tabulated D call, TRBD1, remains unverified against the DNA. TRBV12-2 is described as a pseudogene. This CDR3 is built from 15 residues. The CDR3 here is CASRSDRVAKNIQYF. In DNA, the CDR3 is TGTGCAAGTCGCTCCGACAGGGTGGCCAAAAACATTCAGTACTTC.

The V gene is TRBV6-5, the J gene TRBJ1-2; D unclear. Germline V gene sequence: CDR1 MNHEY, CDR2 SVGAGI. V lost 4 bases and J 6 bases, leaving 6 bases between the germline ends. The CDR3 extends over 11 amino acids. CDR3 protein: CASSSLNGYTF. CDR3 DNA: TGTGCCAGCAGTTCTCTAAATGGCTACACCTTC.

The rearrangement joins TRBV19 to TRBJ2-1; the match to TRBD1 covers 12 bases. The CDR3 is made up of 14 amino acids. CDR1 and CDR2 (germline): LNHDA, SQIVND (reference sequence). Trimming removed 6 bases from V and 10 bases from J; junction bases left unmatched: 7. This CDR3 reads CASRSGTGGWEQFF. The CDR3 DNA sequence: TGTGCCAGTAGGTCCGGGACAGGGGGCTGGGAGCAGTTCTTC. Full variable domain (missing parts from reference TRBV19 and TRBJ2-1): DGGITQSPKYLFRKEGQNVTLSCEQNLNHDAMYWYRQDPGQGLRLIYYSQIVNDFQKGDIAEGYSVSREKKESFPLTVTSAQKNPTAFYLCASRSGTGGWEQFFGPGTRLTVL.

V gene TRBV2 combines with J gene TRBJ1-5; TRBD1 matches 8 bases. Germline loops: CDR1 SNHLY, CDR2 FYNNEI. This CDR3 is built from 15 residues. The ends lost 7 bases at V and 6 bases at J; junction bases unmatched: 11. The CDR3 loop reads CASTNTGGYSQPQHF. The CDR3 DNA reads as TGTGCCAGCACAAATACAGGGGGTTATAGTCAGCCCCAGCATTTT.

This clone has a handful of counts. The chain joins TRBV6-5 to TRBJ1-2, with 8 bases fitting TRBD1. The CDR3 runs 14 residues. With 6 bases clipped from V and 5 bases from J, the junction kept 8 bases outside the gene matches. Looked up from germline, CDR1 is MNHEY and CDR2 is SVGAGI. DNA of the CDR3: TGTGCCAGCAGCCCCGGACAGGGTAGATATGGCTACACCTTC. It is translated as CASSPGQGRYGYTF.

The chain carries TRBV28 and TRBJ1-6; the match to TRBD1 covers 7 bases. The V segment lost 3 bases and the J segment 9 bases; nucleotides outside the gene matches: 8. Germline V gene lookup returns CDR1 MDHEN and CDR2 SYDVKM. CDR3 length equals 15 residues. CDR3 bases: TGTGCCAGCAGTTTTGCTGACAGGGAAGGTTCACCCCTCCACTTT. Protein: CASSFADREGSPLHF.

The chain joins TRBV19 to TRBJ2-2; 9 positions agree with TRBD2. Unmatched junction bases numbered 11, after V lost 0 bases and J lost 6 bases. CDR1 is LNHDA, CDR2 SQIVND, per germline (reference sequence). This CDR3 region has 18 residues. The CDR3: CASSIDPRGGGAPGELFF. For the CDR3, the DNA is TGTGCCAGTAGTATAGACCCGCGAGGCGGGGGGGCCCCCGGGGAGCTGTTTTTT. The complete variable domain, with remaining parts taken from reference TRBV19 and TRBJ2-2, reads DGGITQSPKYLFRKEGQNVTLSCEQNLNHDAMYWYRQDPGQGLRLIYYSQIVNDFQKGDIAEGYSVSREKKESFPLTVTSAQKNPTAFYLCASSIDPRGGGAPGELFFGEGSRLTVL.

V and J are TRBV3-1 (or the pseudogene TRBV3-2) and TRBJ1-1; D is possibly TRBD1 (6 bases). There are 15 residues in the CDR3. In germline, CDR1 is LGHDT, CDR2 YNNKEL (reference sequence). The germline V and J ends were trimmed by 1 base and 4 bases, with 13 bases remaining between them. CDR3 sequence (DNA): TGTGCCAGCAGCCAAGGGGCGGGGGGCGGCACTGAAGCTTTCTTT. This sequence encodes CASSQGAGGGTEAFF.

The chain uses TRBV9 and TRBJ2-2; the D gene is possibly TRBD2 (6 bases). Trimming stripped 5 bases from V and 3 bases from J, with 20 bases between. This CDR3 has 17 residues. Germline V lookup: CDR1 SGDLS, CDR2 YYNGEE. DNA of the CDR3: TGTGCCAGCAGTGCCAAGCACGGGAGTTTGTACACCGGGGAGCTGTTTTTT. This encodes CASSAKHGSLYTGELFF.

The genes are TRBV6-5 and TRBJ2-1; D gene unclear. The V gene's germline CDR1 is MNHEY and CDR2 SVGAGI. This CDR3 has 11 residues. V lost 6 bases and J 10 bases, leaving 10 bases between the germline ends. CDR3 sequence reads: CASSRGWEQFF. The CDR3 DNA reads TGTGCCAGCAGCCGCGGATGGGAGCAGTTCTTC.

The CDR3 DNA reads TGTGCCAGCAGTTCCAACAGGGGTGGAATGATCGGGACCCAGTACTTC. This codes for CASSSNRGGMIGTQYF. This chain uses TRBV28 with TRBJ2-5; 7 bases line up with TRBD1. The CDR3 length is 16 residues. In germline, CDR1 is MDHEN, CDR2 SYDVKM. V was clipped by 4 bases and J by 7 bases; unmatched bases: 15.

The CDR3 is CASSPTTSVNYGYTF. The CDR3 DNA is TGTGCCAGCTCACCAACTACCAGTGTTAACTATGGCTACACCTTC. This chain links TRBV18 with TRBJ1-2; D remains unclear. V lost 2 bases to trimming and J lost 1 base, with 11 bases between them. CDR1 and CDR2 from the germline V gene are KGHSH and LQKENI. This CDR3 is built from 15 residues. The full variable domain, rest sourced from reference TRBV18 and TRBJ1-2, is NAGVMQNPRHLVRRRGQEARLRCSPMKGHSHVYWYRQLPEEGLKFMVYLQKENIIDESGMPKERFSAEFPKEGPSILRIQQVVRGDSAAYFCASSPTTSVNYGYTFGSGTRLTVV.

This chain joins TRBV6-6 and TRBJ2-4; TRBD1 matches at 8 bases. V dropped 0 bases and J dropped 7; count of bases not matched to a gene: 5. The CDR3 contains 15 residues. Germline V gene data show CDR1 as MNHNY and CDR2 as SVGAGI (reference sequence). This chain's CDR3 is CASSYSDRGLNIQYF. The CDR3 DNA is TGTGCCAGCAGTTACTCCGACAGGGGCCTCAACATTCAGTACTTC.

The DNA for the CDR3 is TGTGCCAGCAGCCAAGTCACGGGGAACACTGAAGCTTTCTTT. It is translated as CASSQVTGNTEAFF. The V call is TRBV4-2, the J call TRBJ1-1; D unclear. From germline, CDR1 is LGHNA and CDR2 YNFKEQ. V was clipped by 1 base and J by 1 base, with 7 bases between them. The CDR3 totals 14 residues.

The sample holds a few counts of this clone. The chain joins TRBV6-2 or TRBV6-3 to TRBJ1-2; the D gene is possibly TRBD1 (5 bases). The CDR3 totals 14 residues. V gave up 5 bases and J gave up 5 bases, with 15 bases separating them. Germline V CDR1 and CDR2: MNHEY, SVGEGT. The CDR3 loop reads CASSNQGALYGYTF. DNA for the CDR3: TGTGCCAGCAGTAATCAAGGGGCCTTATATGGCTACACCTTC.

V usage is TRBV7-2 and J usage is TRBJ2-1; 9 positions match TRBD2. After removal of 3 bases from V and 8 bases from J, the junction contained 2 bases not matched to a gene. Per the germline V gene, CDR1 is SGHTA and CDR2 is FQGNSA. The CDR3 is made up of 13 amino acids. This CDR3 reads CASSFGTSYEQFF. Written as DNA, the CDR3 is TGTGCCAGCAGCTTCGGGACTAGCTATGAGCAGTTCTTC.

The CDR3 spells CASSPGSLSGNTIYF. Written as DNA, the CDR3 is TGTGCCAGCAGCCCAGGGTCCCTCTCTGGAAACACCATATATTTT. The chain couples TRBV3-1 (or the pseudogene TRBV3-2) to TRBJ1-3; D is possibly TRBD1 (5 bases). CDR1 LGHDT and CDR2 YNNKEL come from the germline V gene (reference sequence). The length of the CDR3 is 15 residues. V gave up 4 bases and J gave up 0 bases, with 10 bases separating them.

This clone was counted once. The chain combines TRBV28 with TRBJ1-3, with a weak D call TRBD1 (5 bases). Trimming removed 7 bases at V and 4 bases at J, with 11 bases between. The CDR3 consists of 13 residues. Germline-derived CDR1 and CDR2 are MDHEN and SYDVKM. CDR3 loop: CASIQAAGNTIYF. For the CDR3, the DNA is TGTGCCAGCATACAGGCTGCAGGAAACACCATATATTTT.

Details on this clone: Distinct nucleotide sequences in the sample also encode this CDR3. The chain uses TRBV30 and TRBJ2-1; tentatively, D is TRBD2 (5 bases). CDR3 size: 11 residues. Germline V gives CDR1 GTSNPN, CDR2 SVGIG (reference sequence). The germline V and J ends were trimmed by 2 bases and 8 bases, with 7 bases remaining between them. This chain's CDR3 is CAWSSRDEQFF. The CDR3 coding sequence is TGTGCCTGGAGTTCGCGGGATGAGCAGTTCTTC.